This T cell receptor (beta chain) is from a study of blood T cell repertoires in COVID-19. For the study at large: Sources were T cells, B-cell-depleted T cells, or PBMCs; the material itself was cDNA or gDNA.

Assignment of participants to cohorts was predicated upon participant-reported clinical history. Those designated as exposed participants met a COVID-19 case within 2 weeks before study entry. Authors' processing steps: Using reference gene primer amplification, nucleated cell counts were estimated. Using immunoSEQ multiplex PCR, the repertoire was profiled, and TCRdb retains in-frame clones only, with some absent. V and J calls and clone size are copied from that table; D and trimming were computed from the DNA. The sample lists 250,000 to 400,000 clones, about 85% occurring once. The clonotype comes from a woman aged 30 to 39 who had been exposed to COVID-19. Source material: PBMCs or T cells enriched from blood (not recorded which).

This CDR3 is CASSQGGVPPYEQYF. The CDR3 DNA reads TGTGCCAGCAGCCAAGGGGGGGTTCCCCCTTACGAGCAGTACTTC. This chain joins TRBV7-3 and TRBJ2-7, with D perhaps TRBD2 (7 bases). This CDR3 region has 15 residues. Looked up from germline, CDR1 is SGHTA and CDR2 is FQGTGA. Deletions cut 5 bases from V and 4 bases from J, with 18 bases between. Using reference TRBV7-3 and TRBJ2-7 for the parts outside the CDR3, the full variable domain is GAGVSQTPSNKVTEKGKYVELRCDPISGHTALYWYRQSLGQGPEFLIYFQGTGAADDSGLPNDRFFAVRPEGSVSTLKIQRTERGDSAVYLCASSQGGVPPYEQYFGPGTRLTVT.